These 4 T cell receptor beta chains were sequenced from one sample in a study of PD-1 blockade in mismatch repair-deficient tumors. TCRdb's table, derived via immunoSEQ multiplex PCR, lists solely in-frame clones and lacks some. This table holds 56,000 or so clones, around 82% found once. Sequenced material: peripheral blood, taken 4 weeks after starting pembrolizumab. Every receptor here comes from an adult with mismatch repair-deficient cancer.

The rearrangement joins TRBV6-1 to TRBJ2-3; D uncertain. The length of the CDR3 is 12 residues. Per germline, CDR1 MNHNS and CDR2 SASEGT. V dropped 7 bases and J dropped 2 bases, with 7 bases sitting between them. DNA of the CDR3: TGTGCCAGCACGGCCATCACAGATACGCAGTATTTT. It specifies CASTAITDTQYF.

The rearrangement uses TRBV7-3 and TRBJ2-7; tentative D call: TRBD2 (6 bases). CDR1 and CDR2 from the germline V gene are SGHTA and FQGTGA. The CDR3 has 13 amino acids. Trimming removed 8 bases at V and 1 base at J, with 12 bases between. CDR3 loop: CASRSGSSYEQYF. The DNA of the CDR3 is TGTGCCAGCCGAAGCGGGTCTTCCTACGAGCAGTACTTC.

Details on this clone: In the same sample, other DNA sequences code for this CDR3. The chain recombines TRBV19 with TRBJ2-7; 9 positions match TRBD1. The germline CDR1 and CDR2 sequences are LNHDA and SQIVND (reference sequence). With 7 bases clipped from V and 4 bases from J, the junction kept 5 bases outside the gene matches. The CDR3 loop spans 13 amino acids. The CDR3 DNA reads as TGTGCCAGTAAGGGACAGGGTCCGTACGAGCAGTACTTC. It encodes CASKGQGPYEQYF. Filled out from reference TRBV19 and TRBJ2-7, the complete variable domain reads DGGITQSPKYLFRKEGQNVTLSCEQNLNHDAMYWYRQDPGQGLRLIYYSQIVNDFQKGDIAEGYSVSREKKESFPLTVTSAQKNPTAFYLCASKGQGPYEQYFGPGTRLTVT.

The chain links TRBV5-5 to TRBJ2-1; D might be TRBD2 (5 bases). V shed 4 bases and J shed 0 bases, with 11 bases lying between them. Germline-derived CDR1 and CDR2 are SGHKS and YYEKEE (reference sequence). The length of the CDR3 is 15 residues. CDR3: CASSGGLSSYNEQFF. The CDR3, as DNA: TGTGCCAGCAGCGGCGGGTTGAGCTCCTACAATGAGCAGTTCTTC.